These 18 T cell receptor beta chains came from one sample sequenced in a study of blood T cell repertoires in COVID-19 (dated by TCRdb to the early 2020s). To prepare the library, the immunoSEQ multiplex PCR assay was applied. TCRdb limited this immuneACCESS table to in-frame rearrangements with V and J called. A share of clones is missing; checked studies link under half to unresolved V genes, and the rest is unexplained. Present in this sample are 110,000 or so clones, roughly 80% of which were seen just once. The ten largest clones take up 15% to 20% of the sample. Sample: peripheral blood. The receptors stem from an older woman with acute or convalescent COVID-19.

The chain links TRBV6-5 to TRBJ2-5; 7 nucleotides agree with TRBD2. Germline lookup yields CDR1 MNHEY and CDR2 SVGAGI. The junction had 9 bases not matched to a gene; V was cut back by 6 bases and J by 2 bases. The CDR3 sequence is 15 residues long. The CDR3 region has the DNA TGTGCCAGCAGGCCGGGCCCAGCGGGGCAAGAGACCCAGTACTTC. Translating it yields CASRPGPAGQETQYF.

As DNA, the CDR3 is TGTGCCAGTTCCCCTGGACAGGGTTTTGGGCCCCAGCATTTT. This codes for CASSPGQGFGPQHF. This rearrangement joins TRBV19 to TRBJ1-5; 8 bases align to TRBD1. The CDR3 totals 14 residues. V lost 8 bases, J lost 9 bases, and 12 bases stayed unmatched. CDR1 LNHDA and CDR2 SQIVND come from the germline V gene (reference sequence).

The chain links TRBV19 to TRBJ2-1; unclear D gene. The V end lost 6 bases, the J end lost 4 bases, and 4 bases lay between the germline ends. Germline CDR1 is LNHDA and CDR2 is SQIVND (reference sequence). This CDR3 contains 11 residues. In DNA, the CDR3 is TGTGCCAGTAGACTGTACAATGAGCAGTTCTTC. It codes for CASRLYNEQFF.

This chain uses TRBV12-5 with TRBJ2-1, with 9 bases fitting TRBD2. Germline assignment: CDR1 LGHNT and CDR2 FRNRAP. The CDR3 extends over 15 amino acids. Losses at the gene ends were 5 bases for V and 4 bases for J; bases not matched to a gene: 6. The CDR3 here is CASGTRGGLYNEQFF. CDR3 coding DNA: TGTGCTAGTGGTACGCGGGGGGGCCTATACAATGAGCAGTTCTTC.

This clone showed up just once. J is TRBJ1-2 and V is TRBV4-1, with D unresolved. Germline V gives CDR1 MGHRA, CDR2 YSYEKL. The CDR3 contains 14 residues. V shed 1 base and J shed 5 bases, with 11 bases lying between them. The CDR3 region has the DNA TGCGCCAGCAGCCAAGCTACACTACCATATGGCTACACCTTC. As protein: CASSQATLPYGYTF.

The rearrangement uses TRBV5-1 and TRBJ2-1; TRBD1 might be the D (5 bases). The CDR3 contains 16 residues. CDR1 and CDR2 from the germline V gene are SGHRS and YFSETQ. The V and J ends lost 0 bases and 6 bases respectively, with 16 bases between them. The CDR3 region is CASSLVTGVGRNEQFF. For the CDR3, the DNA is TGCGCCAGCAGCTTGGTTACAGGAGTAGGTCGCAATGAGCAGTTCTTC. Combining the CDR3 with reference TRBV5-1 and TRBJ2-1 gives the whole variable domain KAGVTQTPRYLIKTRGQQVTLSCSPISGHRSVSWYQQTPGQGLQFLFEYFSETQRNKGNFPGRFSGRQFSNSRSEMNVSTLELGDSALYLCASSLVTGVGRNEQFFGPGTRLTVL.

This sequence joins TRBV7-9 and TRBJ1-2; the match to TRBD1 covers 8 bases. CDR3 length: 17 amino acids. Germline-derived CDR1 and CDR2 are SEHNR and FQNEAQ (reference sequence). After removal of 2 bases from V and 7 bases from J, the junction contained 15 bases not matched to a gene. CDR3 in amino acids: CASSLTATGQGGGGYTF. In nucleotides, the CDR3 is TGTGCCAGCAGCTTAACAGCTACCGGACAGGGCGGTGGTGGCTACACCTTC.

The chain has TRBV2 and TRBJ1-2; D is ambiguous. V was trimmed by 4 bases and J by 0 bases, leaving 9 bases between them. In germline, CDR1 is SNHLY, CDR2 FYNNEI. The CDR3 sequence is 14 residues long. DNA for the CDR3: TGTGCCAGCAGTGTTAAGGAGTCTAACTATGGCTACACCTTC. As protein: CASSVKESNYGYTF.

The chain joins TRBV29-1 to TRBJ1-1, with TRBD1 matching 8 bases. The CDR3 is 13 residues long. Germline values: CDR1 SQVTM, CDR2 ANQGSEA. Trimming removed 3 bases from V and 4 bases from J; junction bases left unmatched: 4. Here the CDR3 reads CSVESGGSTEAFF. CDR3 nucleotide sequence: TGCAGCGTTGAGTCAGGGGGCTCCACTGAAGCTTTCTTT.

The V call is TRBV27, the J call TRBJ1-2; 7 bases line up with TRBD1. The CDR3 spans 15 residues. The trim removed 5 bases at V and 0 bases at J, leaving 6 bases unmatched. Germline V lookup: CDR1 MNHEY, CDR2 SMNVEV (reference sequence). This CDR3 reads CASSDRDRANYGYTF. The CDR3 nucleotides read TGTGCCAGCAGTGACCGGGACAGAGCTAACTATGGCTACACCTTC.

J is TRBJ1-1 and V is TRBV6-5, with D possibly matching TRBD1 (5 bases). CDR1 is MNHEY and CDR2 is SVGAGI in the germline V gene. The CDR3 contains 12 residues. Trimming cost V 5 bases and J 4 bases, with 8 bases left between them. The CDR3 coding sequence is TGTGCCAGCAGTCGGGGGGGCACTGAAGCTTTCTTT. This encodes CASSRGGTEAFF.

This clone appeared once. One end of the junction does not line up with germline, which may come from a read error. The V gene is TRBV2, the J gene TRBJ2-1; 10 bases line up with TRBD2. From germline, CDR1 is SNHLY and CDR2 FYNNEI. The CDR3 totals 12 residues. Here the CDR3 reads CARRAAGGQHIF. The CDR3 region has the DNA TGTGCCAGGAGAGCAGCGGGAGGGCAGCACATCTTC.

DNA for the CDR3: TGTGCCAGCAGCCCGACAGGGGGCTACTACGAGCAGTACTTC. The encoded protein is CASSPTGGYYEQYF. The rearrangement uses TRBV5-6 and TRBJ2-7; 10 nucleotides agree with TRBD1. Germline V gene lookup returns CDR1 SGHDT and CDR2 YYEEEE. The CDR3 length is 14 residues. With V trimmed by 4 bases and J by 3 bases, 4 bases remained unmatched.

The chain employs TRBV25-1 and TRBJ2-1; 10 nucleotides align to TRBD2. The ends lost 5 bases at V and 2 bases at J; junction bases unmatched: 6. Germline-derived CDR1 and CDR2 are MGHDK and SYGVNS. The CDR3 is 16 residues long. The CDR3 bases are TGTGCCAGCAGTCTTGGACTAGCGGCGGCCTACAATGAGCAGTTCTTC. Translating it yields CASSLGLAAAYNEQFF.

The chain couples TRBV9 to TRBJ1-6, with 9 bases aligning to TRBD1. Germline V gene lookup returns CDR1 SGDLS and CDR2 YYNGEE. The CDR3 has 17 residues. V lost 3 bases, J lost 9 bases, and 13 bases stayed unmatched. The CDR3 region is CASSGRGQGNLGSPLHF. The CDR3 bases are TGTGCCAGCAGCGGAAGAGGACAGGGGAATCTAGGTTCACCCCTCCACTTT.

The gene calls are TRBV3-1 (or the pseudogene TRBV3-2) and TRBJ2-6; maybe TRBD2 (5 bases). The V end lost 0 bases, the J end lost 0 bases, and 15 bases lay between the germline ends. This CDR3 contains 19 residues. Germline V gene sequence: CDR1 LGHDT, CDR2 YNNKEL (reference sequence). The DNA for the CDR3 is TGTGCCAGCAGCCAAGATCCGAGGGTTACCCACTCTGGGGCCAACGTCCTGACTTTC. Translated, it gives CASSQDPRVTHSGANVLTF.

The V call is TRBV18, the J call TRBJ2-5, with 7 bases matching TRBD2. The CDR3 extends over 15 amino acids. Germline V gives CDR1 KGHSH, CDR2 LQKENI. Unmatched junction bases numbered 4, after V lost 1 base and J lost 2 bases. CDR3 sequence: CASSPLAGEQETQYF. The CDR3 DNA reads TGTGCCAGCTCACCACTGGCGGGGGAACAAGAGACCCAGTACTTC.

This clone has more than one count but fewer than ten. CDR3 in amino acids: CASSLMRGTDTQYF. The CDR3 DNA follows: TGTGCCAGCAGCCTAATGCGGGGGACAGATACGCAGTATTTT. The rearrangement links TRBV11-2 to TRBJ2-3, with 7 bases that match TRBD2. Germline lookup yields CDR1 SGHAT and CDR2 FQNNGV. J gave up 3 bases and V 5 bases, and 5 bases lay outside the gene matches. The CDR3 length is 14 residues.